The next 27 T cell receptor beta chains were all read from a single sample in a study of cytomegalovirus exposure and HLA in healthy donors. The PCR made use of 60 Vbeta and 13 Jbeta primers. Clones were read by immunoSEQ multiplex PCR, and TCRdb kept only the in-frame ones, dropping some. The repertoire consists of around 170,000 clones, with over 70% occurring once and the leading ten covering over 3%. What was sequenced was PBMCs. The origin of the receptors is a woman in her fifties or sixties in good health and CMV-seropositive.

Comments on this clone: This sample includes further DNA sequences coding for the same CDR3. V and J are TRBV9 and TRBJ2-3; 9 positions agree with TRBD2. Germline CDR1 SGDLS, CDR2 YYNGEE. The trim removed 2 bases at V and 4 bases at J, leaving 14 bases unmatched. The CDR3 covers 18 residues. The CDR3 region is CASSVGLAGPFLADTQYF. DNA of the CDR3: TGTGCCAGCAGCGTGGGGCTAGCGGGACCTTTCCTCGCAGATACGCAGTATTTT.

This clone appeared a single time. The V call is TRBV5-4, the J call TRBJ2-2, with D possibly matching TRBD1 (5 bases). This CDR3 is built from 16 residues. V was trimmed by 0 bases and J by 1 base, leaving 10 bases between them. The V gene's germline CDR1 is SGHNT and CDR2 YYREEE (reference sequence). Here the CDR3 reads CASSLARTGNTGELFF. In DNA form, the CDR3 reads TGTGCCAGCAGCTTGGCCCGAACAGGGAACACCGGGGAGCTGTTTTTT.

The rearrangement links TRBV7-2 to TRBJ2-4; 7 bases map to TRBD1. The junction had 7 bases not matched to a gene; V was cut back by 5 bases and J by 9 bases. The CDR3 totals 13 residues. Germline values: CDR1 SGHTA, CDR2 FQGNSA. CDR3 in DNA: TGTGCCAGCAGCGGGAGCGGACAGGTCATTCAGTACTTC. Amino acids: CASSGSGQVIQYF.

V and J are TRBV7-9 and TRBJ2-7; TRBD1 aligns across 11 bases. The CDR3 has 13 amino acids. From germline, CDR1 is SEHNR and CDR2 FQNEAQ (reference sequence). Trimming removed 5 bases from V and 5 bases from J; junction bases left unmatched: 2. CDR3 DNA sequence: TGTGCCAGCAGCCTGGGACAGGGGGACGAGCAGTACTTC. It is translated as CASSLGQGDEQYF.

This rearrangement joins TRBV7-9 to TRBJ1-1, with TRBD1 matching 7 bases. The V gene end was trimmed by 2 bases and the J gene end by 1 base; junction bases not matched to a gene: 4. Germline assignment: CDR1 SEHNR and CDR2 FQNEAQ (reference sequence). The CDR3 consists of 15 residues. DNA of the CDR3: TGTGCCAGCAGCTTAACGGGACAGCCGAACACTGAAGCTTTCTTT. Translated, it gives CASSLTGQPNTEAFF. Variable domain in full (rest from reference TRBV7-9 and TRBJ1-1): DTGVSQNPRHKITKRGQNVTFRCDPISEHNRLYWYRQTLGQGPEFLTYFQNEAQLEKSRLLSDRFSAERPKGSFSTLEIQRTEQGDSAMYLCASSLTGQPNTEAFFGQGTRLTVV.

This clone was detected only a few times. The CDR3 sequence is CASSDQPASGGAYEQYF. CDR3 sequence (DNA): TGTGCCAGCAGTGATCAGCCAGCGAGCGGGGGGGCCTACGAGCAGTACTTC. V is TRBV2 and J is TRBJ2-7; 10 nucleotides agree with TRBD2. The V gene end was trimmed by 3 bases and the J gene end by 2 bases; junction bases not matched to a gene: 10. The CDR3 length is 17 residues. Germline assignment: CDR1 SNHLY and CDR2 FYNNEI. Using reference TRBV2 and TRBJ2-7 for the parts outside the CDR3, the full variable domain is EPEVTQTPSHQVTQMGQEVILRCVPISNHLYFYWYRQILGQKVEFLVSFYNNEISEKSEIFDDQFSVERPDGSNFTLKIRSTKLEDSAMYFCASSDQPASGGAYEQYFGPGTRLTVT.

The rearrangement uses TRBV10-3 and TRBJ2-7; no clear D. The CDR3 has 14 residues. Trimming pared 3 bases from V and 2 bases from J, leaving 11 bases between. Germline loops: CDR1 ENHRY, CDR2 SYGVKD. The CDR3 DNA reads TGTGCCATCAGTGATCCCCGGTACCCCTACGAGCAGTACTTC. Protein product: CAISDPRYPYEQYF.

The chain joins TRBV5-1 to TRBJ2-2, with a weak D call TRBD1 (6 bases). This CDR3 region has 15 residues. Trimming took off 0 bases at V and 3 bases at J, with 9 bases between the two ends. Germline CDR1 SGHRS, CDR2 YFSETQ. CDR3 sequence: CASSLDNRDTGELFF. In DNA, the CDR3 is TGCGCCAGCAGCTTGGACAACAGGGACACCGGGGAGCTGTTTTTT. Full variable domain (missing parts from reference TRBV5-1 and TRBJ2-2): KAGVTQTPRYLIKTRGQQVTLSCSPISGHRSVSWYQQTPGQGLQFLFEYFSETQRNKGNFPGRFSGRQFSNSRSEMNVSTLELGDSALYLCASSLDNRDTGELFFGEGSRLTVL.

The chain carries TRBV29-1 and TRBJ2-5, with D perhaps matching TRBD2 (5 bases). The germline V gene has CDR1 SQVTM and CDR2 ANQGSEA. The CDR3 contains 13 residues. Trimming shortened V by 4 bases and J by 5 bases, and 14 bases separated the two germline ends. The CDR3 spells CSVVRLAYETQYF. The CDR3 DNA sequence: TGCAGCGTTGTGCGGCTAGCTTACGAGACCCAGTACTTC.

The chain is built from TRBV11-3 and TRBJ2-5, with TRBD2 matching 15 bases. V was clipped by 5 bases and J by 5 bases; unmatched bases: 6. The CDR3 loop spans 16 amino acids. Germline V gene data show CDR1 as SGHNT and CDR2 as YENEEA. CDR3 sequence: CASSPGLAGGPETQYF. The CDR3 nucleotides are TGTGCCAGCAGCCCCGGACTAGCGGGAGGGCCGGAGACCCAGTACTTC.

The chain joins TRBV19 to TRBJ1-5; 7 bases are shared with TRBD1. V shed 1 base and J 5 bases; nucleotides not matched to a gene: 14. The CDR3 sequence is 18 residues long. Germline CDR1 is LNHDA and CDR2 is SQIVND (reference sequence). DNA of the CDR3: TGTGCCAGTAGTATAGGGGCCCCGAGGGGGCGAACAGATCAGCCCCAGCATTTT. It translates to CASSIGAPRGRTDQPQHF.

The V gene is TRBV19, the J gene TRBJ1-5, with D perhaps TRBD1 (5 bases). Germline CDR1 LNHDA, CDR2 SQIVND (reference sequence). The CDR3 has 15 amino acids. V dropped 3 bases and J dropped 2 bases, with 11 bases sitting between them. Here the CDR3 DNA reads TGTGCCAGTAGTATGGGGTTAGGGGGCAATCAGCCCCAGCATTTT. Translated, it gives CASSMGLGGNQPQHF.

This clone was picked up a small number of times. The J gene is TRBJ1-2, the V gene TRBV25-1, with TRBD1 as a possible D gene (6 bases). Trimming left V 4 bases short and J 8 bases short, with 14 bases between. Germline CDR1 MGHDK, CDR2 SYGVNS. The CDR3 is made up of 13 amino acids. The DNA of the CDR3 is TGTGCCAGCAGTGCCGGGGGGCGGGGGGGCTACACCTTC. Protein product: CASSAGGRGGYTF.

This clone was recorded only once. The gene calls are TRBV27 and TRBJ1-4; TRBD1 might be the D (5 bases). The CDR3 is 15 residues long. V was cut by 3 bases and J by 3 bases, with 11 bases left in between. Looked up from germline, CDR1 is MNHEY and CDR2 is SMNVEV (reference sequence). CDR3 sequence reads: CASSLEGVANEKLFF. The DNA for the CDR3 is TGTGCCAGCAGTTTGGAAGGGGTGGCTAATGAAAAACTGTTTTTT.

V and J are TRBV4-1 and TRBJ1-1; unclear D gene. Germline V gene data show CDR1 as MGHRA and CDR2 as YSYEKL. Trimming took off 1 base at V and 1 base at J, with 13 bases between the two ends. This CDR3 comprises 16 residues. This chain's CDR3 is CASSQAGAPGNTEAFF. DNA for the CDR3: TGCGCCAGCAGCCAAGCTGGTGCCCCCGGGAACACTGAAGCTTTCTTT.

V gene TRBV19 combines with J gene TRBJ1-2, with D unresolved. Germline assignment: CDR1 LNHDA and CDR2 SQIVND (reference sequence). This CDR3 comprises 15 residues. V was cut by 3 bases and J by 3 bases, with 14 bases left in between. The CDR3 DNA sequence: TGTGCCAGTAGTATGGGGAGCAGCACCGACTATGGCTACACCTTC. This encodes CASSMGSSTDYGYTF. Complete variable domain (other parts from reference TRBV19 and TRBJ1-2): DGGITQSPKYLFRKEGQNVTLSCEQNLNHDAMYWYRQDPGQGLRLIYYSQIVNDFQKGDIAEGYSVSREKKESFPLTVTSAQKNPTAFYLCASSMGSSTDYGYTFGSGTRLTVV.

The chain has TRBV9 and TRBJ1-1, with a tentative D call TRBD1 (5 bases). V was trimmed by 4 bases and J by 6 bases, leaving 10 bases between them. The CDR3 extends over 12 amino acids. Germline lookup yields CDR1 SGDLS and CDR2 YYNGEE. Here the CDR3 DNA reads TGTGCCAGCAGCATCAGGGACTCTGAAGCTTTCTTT. It yields the protein CASSIRDSEAFF.

The chain combines TRBV28 with TRBJ2-7; D perhaps matches TRBD2 (7 bases). The germline CDR1 and CDR2 sequences are MDHEN and SYDVKM. This CDR3 has 15 amino acids. Between the trimmed V and J ends, which lost 5 bases and 3 bases, there was a span of 17 bases. The CDR3 spells CASSPPGGGIYEQYF. The CDR3 nucleotides read TGTGCCAGCAGTCCCCCGGGGGGCGGGATCTACGAGCAGTACTTC.

V and J are TRBV28 and TRBJ1-2; 8 bases are a match to TRBD1. The CDR3 contains 15 residues. V lost 1 base, J lost 4 bases, and 5 bases stayed unmatched. Germline CDR1 and CDR2: MDHEN and SYDVKM. The chain's CDR3 is CASSLSDRDFYGYTF. The CDR3 DNA follows: TGTGCCAGCAGTTTATCGGACAGGGACTTCTATGGCTACACCTTC.

This chain connects TRBV29-1 to TRBJ2-3; TRBD2 matches 14 bases. Germline V CDR1 and CDR2: SQVTM, ANQGSEA. The CDR3 has 15 residues. With V trimmed by 1 base and J by 4 bases, 1 base remained unmatched. CDR3 in DNA: TGCAGCGTTGAAGGACTAGCGGGAGGGGCAGATACGCAGTATTTT. Its protein product is CSVEGLAGGADTQYF.

The genes are TRBV5-4 and TRBJ2-5; D possibly corresponds to TRBD1 (7 bases). Trimming took off 2 bases at V and 3 bases at J, with 11 bases between the two ends. This CDR3 has 14 amino acids. Germline CDR1 SGHNT, CDR2 YYREEE (reference sequence). The CDR3 region is CASSFGRGEETQYF. CDR3 sequence (DNA): TGTGCCAGCAGCTTCGGCAGGGGGGAAGAGACCCAGTACTTC.

The genes are TRBV7-9 and TRBJ1-4, with D perhaps TRBD1 (5 bases). Trimming left V 5 bases short and J 7 bases short, with 14 bases between. The CDR3 length is 14 residues. Germline CDR1 SEHNR, CDR2 FQNEAQ (reference sequence). The CDR3 spells CASSPASGGEKLFF. CDR3 bases: TGTGCCAGCAGCCCGGCTTCGGGGGGTGAAAAACTGTTTTTT. Supplemented by reference TRBV7-9 and TRBJ1-4, the full variable domain reads DTGVSQNPRHKITKRGQNVTFRCDPISEHNRLYWYRQTLGQGPEFLTYFQNEAQLEKSRLLSDRFSAERPKGSFSTLEIQRTEQGDSAMYLCASSPASGGEKLFFGSGTQLSVL.

About this clone itself: The sample contains more than one DNA sequence encoding this CDR3. The chain carries TRBV5-4 and TRBJ2-2; TRBD1 aligns across 8 bases. The CDR3 contains 15 residues. Germline lookup yields CDR1 SGHNT and CDR2 YYREEE (reference sequence). The junction had 2 bases not matched to a gene; V was cut back by 3 bases and J by 1 base. The DNA for the CDR3 is TGTGCCAGCAGCTCCGGGACAGGGAACACCGGGGAGCTGTTTTTT. Translated, it gives CASSSGTGNTGELFF.

This rearrangement joins TRBV19 to TRBJ1-1, with D perhaps matching TRBD1 (5 bases). Per the germline V gene, CDR1 is LNHDA and CDR2 is SQIVND (reference sequence). Trimming left V 2 bases short and J 6 bases short, with 13 bases between. CDR3 length: 14 amino acids. CDR3 sequence reads: CASSITGGGSEAFF. The CDR3 DNA follows: TGTGCCAGTAGTATAACAGGCGGGGGTTCTGAAGCTTTCTTT.

This clone was seen only a few times. The chain employs TRBV13 and TRBJ2-7; possibly TRBD1 for D (6 bases). Germline CDR1 reads PRHDT; CDR2 reads FYEKMQ (reference sequence). Trimming left V 5 bases short and J 2 bases short, with 7 bases between. CDR3 length: 12 amino acids. CDR3 amino acids: CASSHRAYEQYF. DNA of the CDR3: TGTGCCAGCAGCCACAGGGCCTACGAGCAGTACTTC.

V is TRBV19 and J is TRBJ1-1, with TRBD1 as a possible D gene (6 bases). The CDR3 contains 13 residues. The germline V gene has CDR1 LNHDA and CDR2 SQIVND (reference sequence). Trimming removed 2 bases from V and 6 bases from J, with 10 bases in between. The CDR3, as DNA: TGTGCCAGTAGTATACAGGGGATCGCTGAAGCTTTCTTT. This translates into CASSIQGIAEAFF.

In this sample, this clone turned up a few times. The J gene is TRBJ1-2, the V gene TRBV27; TRBD1 aligns across 7 bases. The CDR3 runs to 13 residues. V gave up 4 bases and J gave up 6 bases; unmatched junction bases: 5. Germline V gene sequence: CDR1 MNHEY, CDR2 SMNVEV (reference sequence). CDR3 nucleotides: TGTGCCAGCAGTTCGCGGACAGGAAATGGCTACACCTTC. This translates into CASSSRTGNGYTF.